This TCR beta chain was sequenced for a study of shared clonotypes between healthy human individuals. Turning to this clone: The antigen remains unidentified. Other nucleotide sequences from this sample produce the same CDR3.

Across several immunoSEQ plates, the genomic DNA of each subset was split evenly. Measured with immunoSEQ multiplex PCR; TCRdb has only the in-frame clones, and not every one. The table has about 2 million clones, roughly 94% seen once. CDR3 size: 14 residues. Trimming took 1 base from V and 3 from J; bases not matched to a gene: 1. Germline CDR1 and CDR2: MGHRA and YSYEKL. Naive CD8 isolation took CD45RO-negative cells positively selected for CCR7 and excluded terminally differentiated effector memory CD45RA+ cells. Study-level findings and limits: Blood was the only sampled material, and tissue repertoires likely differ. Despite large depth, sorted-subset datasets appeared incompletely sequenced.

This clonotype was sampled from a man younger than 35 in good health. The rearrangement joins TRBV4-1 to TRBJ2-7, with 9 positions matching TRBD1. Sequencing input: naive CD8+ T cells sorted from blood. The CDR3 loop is CASSQVDRGYEQYF. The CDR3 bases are TGCGCCAGCAGCCAAGTGGACAGGGGCTACGAGCAGTACTTC.